The sample holds a few counts of the clone carrying this TCR beta chain. The antigen remains unidentified. These data are taken from a study of cytomegalovirus exposure and HLA in healthy donors. Findings and caveats of the study: In an earlier analysis, productive rearrangement rates for most beta V segments clustered near 90% or 30%.

Germline V gene sequence: CDR1 SNHLY, CDR2 FYNNEI. The CDR3 extends over 15 amino acids. V was pared by 4 bases and J by 0 bases, with 10 bases between. Vbeta (60) and Jbeta (13) primers were used in the PCR. The table came from immunoSEQ multiplex PCR; TCRdb's copy has only in-frame clones and leaves some out. The sample gives some 120,000 clones, about 73% of which show up once; 5.5% to 7.5% is in the top ten. The origin of this receptor is a woman between 50 and 59 years old in good health and CMV-seropositive. Material for sequencing was PBMCs. This chain connects TRBV2 to TRBJ2-4; possibly TRBD2 for D (6 bases). CDR3 DNA sequence: TGTGCCAGCAGTGTAGGGACTTTAGCCAAAAACATTCAGTACTTC. Protein product: CASSVGTLAKNIQYF.